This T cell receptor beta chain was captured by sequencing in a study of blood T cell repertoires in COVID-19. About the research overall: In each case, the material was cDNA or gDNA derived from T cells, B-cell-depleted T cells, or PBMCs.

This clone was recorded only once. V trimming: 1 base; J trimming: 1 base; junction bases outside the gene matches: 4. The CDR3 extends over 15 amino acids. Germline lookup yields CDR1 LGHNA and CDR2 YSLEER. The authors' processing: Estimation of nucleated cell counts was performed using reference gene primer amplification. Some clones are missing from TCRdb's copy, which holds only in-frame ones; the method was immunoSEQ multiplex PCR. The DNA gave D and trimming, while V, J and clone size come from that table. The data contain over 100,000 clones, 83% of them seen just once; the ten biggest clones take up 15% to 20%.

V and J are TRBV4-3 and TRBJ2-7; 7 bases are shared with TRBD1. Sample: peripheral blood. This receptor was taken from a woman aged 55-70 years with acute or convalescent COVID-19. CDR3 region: CASSQGGGQSYEQYF. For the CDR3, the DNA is TGCGCCAGCAGCCAAGGAGGGGGACAGTCCTACGAGCAGTACTTC.